This entry describes one T cell receptor beta chain. Its antigen remains unknown. Next came a second PCR, run for about 6 to 12 cycles, which used a sample-barcoded 5' primer along with a J-beta primer mix. Every cDNA was tagged by a template-switch adaptor with 12 random nucleotides. Each CDR3 protein gets one entry after TCRdb re-called the 5' RACE reads with MiXCR. Of 1.5 million to 2 million distinct CDR3 sequences listed, about 28% are singletons. This specimen comes from a study of blood T cells in healthy people across ages. Whole-study findings and limits: Getting older went along with TCR beta diversity per million T cells dropping roughly linearly. The study lacked donor CMV status, which possibly confounded expanded clonotype changes.

The TCR originated in a young woman in good health. Sequenced: blood.

In DNA, the CDR3 is TGCAGTGCTAGAGCCTTTGCTAGCGGGGTCACAGATACGCAGTATTTT. It codes for CSARAFASGVTDTQYF. This chain uses TRBV20-1 with TRBJ2-3; 9 nucleotides agree with TRBD2. CDR3 length: 16 amino acids. Germline CDR1 is DFQATT and CDR2 is SNEGSKA (reference sequence). Trimming cost V 1 base and J 2 bases; bases outside gene matches: 7.